What follows are 13 T cell receptor beta chains derived from one specimen sequenced in a study of CD8+ T cells in alopecia areata. Reverse transcription of extracted RNA yielded cDNA, which provided the sequencing template. Data came from immunoSEQ multiplex PCR; TCRdb stores just in-frame clones and leaves some out. The data contain some 99,000 clones, roughly 42% of them singletons. Sequencing was done on a sample of CD4+ T cells sorted from blood. The receptor source for this set is a human donor with alopecia areata.

This clone occurred a few times. The chain employs TRBV15 and TRBJ1-4; D not certain. In germline, CDR1 is LNHNV, CDR2 YYDKDF (reference sequence). The V and J ends lost 3 bases and 6 bases respectively, with 14 bases between them. This CDR3 has 15 amino acids. CDR3 nucleotides: TGTGCCACCAGCAGCTACACGAGTGATGATGAAAAACTGTTTTTT. Amino acid sequence: CATSSYTSDDEKLFF.

This clone was detected a few times. Other DNA variants within this sample encode the same CDR3. J is TRBJ2-5 and V is TRBV29-1; 10 bases map to TRBD2. The junction had 6 bases not matched to a gene; V was cut back by 6 bases and J by 5 bases. In germline, CDR1 is SQVTM, CDR2 ANQGSEA. The length of the CDR3 is 13 residues. The CDR3 nucleotides read TGCAGCGTCACTCTAGCGGGAGTGGAGACCCAGTACTTC. It encodes CSVTLAGVETQYF.

The chain uses TRBV29-1 and TRBJ2-5, with D tentatively TRBD1 (6 bases). Germline CDR1 and CDR2: SQVTM and ANQGSEA. The V and J ends lost 0 bases and 5 bases respectively, with 10 bases between them. The CDR3 contains 13 residues. CDR3 coding DNA: TGCAGCGTTGAAGATCAGGGGTTTGAGACCCAGTACTTC. It encodes CSVEDQGFETQYF.

The V and J genes are TRBV30 and TRBJ2-7; D remains ambiguous. Germline values: CDR1 GTSNPN, CDR2 SVGIG (reference sequence). The CDR3 totals 13 residues. V was trimmed by 0 bases and J by 0 bases, leaving 6 bases between them. The CDR3 here is CAWSVDASYEQYF. The CDR3 DNA reads TGTGCCTGGAGTGTCGACGCCTCCTACGAGCAGTACTTC.

This chain uses TRBV29-1 with TRBJ1-1; D is perhaps TRBD1 (5 bases). With 6 bases removed from V and 10 bases from J, the gap between germline ends came to 18 bases. The CDR3 has 12 amino acids. Germline CDR1 reads SQVTM; CDR2 reads ANQGSEA. CDR3 loop: CSVGGSPGVAFF. The CDR3 coding sequence is TGCAGCGTGGGGGGGTCTCCTGGTGTAGCTTTCTTT.

The sample holds a few counts of this clone. The chain is built from TRBV29-1 and TRBJ2-2; 7 bases line up with TRBD1. The CDR3 extends over 14 amino acids. The V gene end was trimmed by 4 bases and the J gene end by 5 bases; junction bases not matched to a gene: 7. Germline CDR1 is SQVTM and CDR2 is ANQGSEA. As DNA, the CDR3 is TGCAGCGTTGCGAGGGGGCAGAGGACCGGGGAGCTGTTTTTT. Its translation is CSVARGQRTGELFF.

This clone was observed a few times. The chain recombines TRBV29-1 with TRBJ2-7; 8 nucleotides agree with TRBD2. In germline, CDR1 is SQVTM, CDR2 ANQGSEA. V was clipped by 1 base and J by 3 bases; unmatched bases: 8. This CDR3 has 15 residues. The CDR3 DNA reads as TGCAGCGTTGAAGTGGCTAGCGGGTCGCACTACGAGCAGTACTTC. Translation gives CSVEVASGSHYEQYF.

The rearrangement links TRBV2 to TRBJ2-7, with D hard to call. The CDR3 length is 12 residues. Germline CDR1 reads SNHLY; CDR2 reads FYNNEI. The V gene lost 3 bases and the J gene lost 2 bases, with 5 bases spanning the gap. The CDR3 DNA reads TGTGCCAGCAGTGATTTCCCCTACGAGCAGTACTTC. It codes for CASSDFPYEQYF.

V usage is TRBV30 and J usage is TRBJ2-1; 7 positions match TRBD2. This CDR3 region has 15 residues. With V trimmed by 4 bases and J by 4 bases, 10 bases remained unmatched. CDR1 is GTSNPN, CDR2 SVGIG, per germline (reference sequence). The CDR3 protein is CAWKPPGLSYNEQFF. In DNA form, the CDR3 reads TGTGCCTGGAAACCGCCGGGACTATCGTACAATGAGCAGTTCTTC.

This clone has a handful of counts. The gene calls are TRBV30 and TRBJ1-1; weak D call: TRBD1 (6 bases). This CDR3 has 15 residues. V was trimmed by 3 bases and J by 1 base, leaving 15 bases between them. The germline CDR1 and CDR2 sequences are GTSNPN and SVGIG (reference sequence). Written as DNA, the CDR3 is TGTGCCTGGAGGACATCCGGGACAACGAACACTGAAGCTTTCTTT. This translates into CAWRTSGTTNTEAFF.

The chain combines TRBV30 with TRBJ2-5, with a weak D call TRBD1 (5 bases). The ends were cut back, 4 bases at V and 1 base at J, with 10 bases in the middle. There are 13 residues in the CDR3. Per the germline V gene, CDR1 is GTSNPN and CDR2 is SVGIG (reference sequence). The CDR3 here is CAWKRTPQETQYF. For the CDR3, the DNA is TGTGCCTGGAAACGGACACCCCAAGAGACCCAGTACTTC.

This clone occurred a few times. V usage is TRBV29-1 and J usage is TRBJ1-1; D remains unclear. Between the trimmed V and J ends, which lost 0 bases and 6 bases, there was a span of 8 bases. Germline V gene sequence: CDR1 SQVTM, CDR2 ANQGSEA. CDR3 length: 12 residues. CDR3 sequence reads: CSVEERRPEAFF. For the CDR3, the DNA is TGCAGCGTTGAAGAGCGGAGGCCTGAAGCTTTCTTT. Using reference TRBV29-1 and TRBJ1-1 for the parts outside the CDR3, the full variable domain is SAVISQKPSRDICQRGTSLTIQCQVDSQVTMMFWYRQQPGQSLTLIATANQGSEATYESGFVIDKFPISRPNLTFSTLTVSNMSPEDSSIYLCSVEERRPEAFFGQGTRLTVV.

This clone was found a few times. This chain uses TRBV7-2 with TRBJ2-4, with TRBD2 identical over 7 bases. Germline assignment: CDR1 SGHTA and CDR2 FQGNSA. The CDR3 totals 15 residues. The V gene end was trimmed by 2 bases and the J gene end by 4 bases; junction bases not matched to a gene: 5. CDR3 coding DNA: TGTGCCAGCAGCTTATGGGTGGGAGGGAAAAACATTCAGTACTTC. Translated: CASSLWVGGKNIQYF. Looking up the rest from reference TRBV7-2 and TRBJ2-4 gives the full variable domain: GAGVSQSPSNKVTEKGKDVELRCDPISGHTALYWYRQSLGQGLEFLIYFQGNSAPDKSGLPSDRFSAERTGGSVSTLTIQRTQQEDSAVYLCASSLWVGGKNIQYFGAGTRLSVL.